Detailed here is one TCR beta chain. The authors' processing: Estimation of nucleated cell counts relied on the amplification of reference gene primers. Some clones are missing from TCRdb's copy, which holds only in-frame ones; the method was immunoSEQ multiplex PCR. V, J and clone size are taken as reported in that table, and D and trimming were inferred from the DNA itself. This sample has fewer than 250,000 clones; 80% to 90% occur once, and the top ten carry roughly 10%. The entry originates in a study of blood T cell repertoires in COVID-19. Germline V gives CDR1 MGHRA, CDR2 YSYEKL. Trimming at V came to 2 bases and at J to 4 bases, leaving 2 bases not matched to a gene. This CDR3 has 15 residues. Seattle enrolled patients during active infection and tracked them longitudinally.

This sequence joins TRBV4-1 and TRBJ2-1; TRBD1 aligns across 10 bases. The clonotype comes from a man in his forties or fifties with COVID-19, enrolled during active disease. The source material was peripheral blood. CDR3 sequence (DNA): TGCGCCAGCAGCCAACCGGGACAGGGGTACAATGAGCAGTTCTTC. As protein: CASSQPGQGYNEQFF.